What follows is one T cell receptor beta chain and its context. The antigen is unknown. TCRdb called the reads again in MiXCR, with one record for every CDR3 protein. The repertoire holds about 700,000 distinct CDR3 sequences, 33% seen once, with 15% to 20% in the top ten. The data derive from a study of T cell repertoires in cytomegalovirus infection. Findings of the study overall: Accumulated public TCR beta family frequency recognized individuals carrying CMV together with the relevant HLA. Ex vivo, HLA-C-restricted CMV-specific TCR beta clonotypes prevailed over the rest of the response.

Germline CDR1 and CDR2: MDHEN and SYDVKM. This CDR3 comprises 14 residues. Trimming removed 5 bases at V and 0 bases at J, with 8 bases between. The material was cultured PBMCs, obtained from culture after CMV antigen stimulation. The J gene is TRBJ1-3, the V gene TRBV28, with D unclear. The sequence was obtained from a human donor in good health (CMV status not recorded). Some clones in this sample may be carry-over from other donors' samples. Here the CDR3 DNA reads TGTGCCAGCAGTCTCGCGCTCTCTGGAAACACCATATATTTT. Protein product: CASSLALSGNTIYF.